A single sample gave rise to the 32 T cell receptor beta chains below, sequenced in a study of cytomegalovirus exposure and HLA in healthy donors. Assay: immunoSEQ multiplex PCR; the TCRdb copy retains only in-frame clones and omits some. This sample yields 100,000 to 150,000 clones, of which approximately 91% are seen a single time; 1.4% to 1.5% belongs to the top ten. Sequenced input: PBMCs. Receptors were obtained from a young man in good health and CMV-seronegative.

The CDR3 DNA follows: TGTGCCAGCTCACGACAGGGGGCCGATCAGCCCCAGCATTTT. Translating gives CASSRQGADQPQHF. The V and J genes are TRBV18 and TRBJ1-5; 10 nucleotides agree with TRBD1. The CDR3 totals 14 residues. Germline V gene lookup returns CDR1 KGHSH and CDR2 LQKENI. Trimming cost V 4 bases and J 5 bases; bases outside gene matches: 2.

This clone has a single count. The gene calls are TRBV9 and TRBJ1-2, with D possibly being TRBD1 (5 bases). The V end lost 2 bases, the J end lost 8 bases, and 22 bases lay between the germline ends. The CDR3 consists of 16 residues. CDR1 and CDR2 from the germline V gene are SGDLS and YYNGEE. As DNA, the CDR3 is TGTGCCAGCAGCGTTACGATGGACACCCGCTCTGTAGGCTACACCTTC. Translated: CASSVTMDTRSVGYTF. Using reference TRBV9 and TRBJ1-2 for the parts outside the CDR3, the full variable domain is DSGVTQTPKHLITATGQRVTLRCSPRSGDLSVYWYQQSLDQGLQFLIQYYNGEERAKGNILERFSAQQFPDLHSELNLSSLELGDSALYFCASSVTMDTRSVGYTFGSGTRLTVV.

J is TRBJ1-1 and V is TRBV18, with a tentative D call TRBD1 (6 bases). Per germline, CDR1 KGHSH and CDR2 LQKENI. This CDR3 region has 14 residues. V was cut by 3 bases and J by 4 bases, with 12 bases left in between. The CDR3 spells CASSPMRGGTEAFF. The DNA for the CDR3 is TGTGCCAGCTCACCTATGAGAGGGGGCACTGAAGCTTTCTTT.

The chain links TRBV20-1 to TRBJ1-3; D remains unclear. Germline V lookup: CDR1 DFQATT, CDR2 SNEGSKA (reference sequence). With 0 bases removed from V and 15 bases from J, the gap between germline ends came to 12 bases. This CDR3 is 11 amino acids long. In nucleotides, the CDR3 is TGCAGTGCTAGAGAGTCTGGCCCCAGATATTTT. It codes for CSARESGPRYF.

The V gene is TRBV7-9, the J gene TRBJ2-5, with TRBD2 matching 11 bases. The germline CDR1 and CDR2 sequences are SEHNR and FQNEAQ (reference sequence). Trimming removed 1 base from V and 10 bases from J; junction bases left unmatched: 8. The CDR3 consists of 15 residues. DNA for the CDR3: TGTGCCAGCAGCTTAGAGGCTAGCGGGAGGCCGGGCCAGTACTTC. Translating it yields CASSLEASGRPGQYF.

This clone appeared a single time. The chain is built from TRBV5-1 and TRBJ2-3; TRBD1 matches at 8 bases. Germline V gene lookup returns CDR1 SGHRS and CDR2 YFSETQ. The CDR3 has 15 amino acids. The trim removed 4 bases at V and 3 bases at J, leaving 7 bases unmatched. CDR3 residues: CASSRSGQETDTQYF. The CDR3 region has the DNA TGCGCCAGCAGCCGATCGGGACAGGAGACAGATACGCAGTATTTT.

V gene TRBV7-3 combines with J gene TRBJ2-3, with 7 bases that match TRBD2. V shed 1 base and J 1 base; nucleotides not matched to a gene: 2. This CDR3 is 15 amino acids long. Germline V lookup: CDR1 SGHTA, CDR2 FQGTGA. CDR3 DNA sequence: TGTGCCAGCAGCTTAAGGGGGAGGGGCACAGATACGCAGTATTTT. It yields the protein CASSLRGRGTDTQYF.

The CDR3 DNA reads TGCGCCAGCAGCGAGCAGGTGGATCAGCCCCAGCATTTT. Its protein product is CASSEQVDQPQHF. This chain joins TRBV5-1 and TRBJ1-5; D uncertain. CDR1 is SGHRS and CDR2 is YFSETQ in the germline V gene. V was pared by 4 bases and J by 5 bases, with 10 bases between. The CDR3 sequence is 13 residues long.

The rearrangement joins TRBV7-2 to TRBJ2-7; D unresolved. V shed 4 bases and J shed 1 base, with 11 bases lying between them. CDR1 and CDR2 (germline): SGHTA, FQGNSA. The length of the CDR3 is 14 residues. CDR3 in amino acids: CASSSGWQSYEQYF. In DNA, the CDR3 is TGTGCCAGCAGCTCTGGTTGGCAATCCTACGAGCAGTACTTC. Variable domain in full (rest from reference TRBV7-2 and TRBJ2-7): GAGVSQSPSNKVTEKGKDVELRCDPISGHTALYWYRQSLGQGLEFLIYFQGNSAPDKSGLPSDRFSAERTGGSVSTLTIQRTQQEDSAVYLCASSSGWQSYEQYFGPGTRLTVT.

This chain connects TRBV30 to TRBJ2-4; 10 bases match TRBD1. Germline V gives CDR1 GTSNPN, CDR2 SVGIG (reference sequence). The V and J ends lost 3 bases and 9 bases, in that order; junction bases with no gene match: 8. The CDR3 sequence is 14 residues long. Here the CDR3 reads CAWSNDRGLAIQYF. The CDR3 DNA is TGTGCCTGGAGCAACGACAGGGGGCTTGCCATTCAGTACTTC.

The chain carries TRBV5-1 and TRBJ2-3; 14 bases agree with TRBD2. Trimming cost V 4 bases and J 5 bases; bases outside gene matches: 6. This CDR3 comprises 16 residues. Germline-derived CDR1 and CDR2 are SGHRS and YFSETQ. The CDR3 loop reads CASSPWGLAGVDTQYF. The CDR3, as DNA: TGCGCCAGCAGCCCGTGGGGACTAGCGGGAGTAGATACGCAGTATTTT.

A few counts support this clone. The chain couples TRBV19 to TRBJ1-1; no reliable D call. Germline loops: CDR1 LNHDA, CDR2 SQIVND (reference sequence). Between the trimmed V and J ends, which lost 3 bases and 8 bases, there was a span of 7 bases. The CDR3 has 11 residues. The chain's CDR3 is CASSMAAEAFF. The CDR3, as DNA: TGTGCCAGTAGTATGGCCGCCGAAGCTTTCTTT.

This clone was seen a few times. The chain employs TRBV30 and TRBJ2-1, with D possibly being TRBD2 (6 bases). Germline CDR1 is GTSNPN and CDR2 is SVGIG (reference sequence). V dropped 3 bases and J dropped 0 bases, with 6 bases sitting between them. The CDR3 runs to 13 residues. The CDR3 here is CAWSGSSYNEQFF. The CDR3 DNA reads as TGTGCCTGGAGCGGGAGCTCCTACAATGAGCAGTTCTTC.

This chain links TRBV4-1 with TRBJ2-3; 8 bases align to TRBD2. CDR1 MGHRA and CDR2 YSYEKL come from the germline V gene. The CDR3 has 16 amino acids. The V and J ends lost 0 bases and 2 bases, in that order; junction bases with no gene match: 4. As DNA, the CDR3 is TGCGCCAGCAGCCAAGATGTAGCGGGGTACACAGATACGCAGTATTTT. Translating it yields CASSQDVAGYTDTQYF.

The genes are TRBV18 and TRBJ2-5, with 7 bases that match TRBD2. CDR1 and CDR2 from the germline V gene are KGHSH and LQKENI. The CDR3 has 15 amino acids. V lost 0 bases to trimming and J lost 4 bases; unmatched junction nucleotides: 5. The CDR3 loop reads CASSPPGGLGETQYF. For the CDR3, the DNA is TGTGCCAGCTCACCACCGGGAGGGCTCGGAGAGACCCAGTACTTC.

The J gene is TRBJ2-7, the V gene TRBV27; maybe TRBD1 (7 bases). From germline, CDR1 is MNHEY and CDR2 SMNVEV (reference sequence). The CDR3 has 13 amino acids. The germline V and J ends were trimmed by 5 bases and 3 bases, with 11 bases remaining between them. The CDR3 DNA reads TGTGCCAGCAGTCGACAGGGAGGCTACGAGCAGTACTTC. As protein: CASSRQGGYEQYF.

V gene TRBV27 combines with J gene TRBJ2-1; D gene ambiguous. CDR3 length equals 16 residues. Germline assignment: CDR1 MNHEY and CDR2 SMNVEV (reference sequence). Trimming removed 0 bases at V and 9 bases at J, with 18 bases between. CDR3 loop: CASSLSTHLIFIEQFF. The CDR3 region has the DNA TGTGCCAGCAGTTTATCCACCCACCTAATTTTCATTGAGCAGTTCTTC.

This chain joins TRBV18 and TRBJ2-7; the D is unclear. The V end lost 2 bases, the J end lost 4 bases, and 12 bases lay between the germline ends. Germline loops: CDR1 KGHSH, CDR2 LQKENI. CDR3 length equals 14 residues. CDR3 protein: CASSPSDIGYEQYF. The CDR3 DNA reads TGTGCCAGCTCACCATCAGATATCGGGTACGAGCAGTACTTC.

This chain links TRBV7-9 with TRBJ2-7, with 10 bases lining up with TRBD2. CDR3 length: 15 amino acids. Germline trimming cut 5 bases from V and 2 bases from J; bases unmatched to any gene: 6. Per the germline V gene, CDR1 is SEHNR and CDR2 is FQNEAQ (reference sequence). CDR3 DNA sequence: TGTGCCAGCAGCACAGCTAGCGGGAGTACCTACGAGCAGTACTTC. Its translation: CASSTASGSTYEQYF.

This chain connects TRBV2 to TRBJ2-1; possibly TRBD2 for D (6 bases). This CDR3 spans 13 amino acids. The germline V gene encodes CDR1 SNHLY and CDR2 FYNNEI. The germline V and J ends were trimmed by 7 bases and 2 bases, with 9 bases remaining between them. CDR3 DNA sequence: TGTGCCAGCATGGCGGGAACCTACAATGAGCAGTTCTTC. Translation: CASMAGTYNEQFF. Together with reference TRBV2 and TRBJ2-1, the CDR3 gives the full variable domain: EPEVTQTPSHQVTQMGQEVILRCVPISNHLYFYWYRQILGQKVEFLVSFYNNEISEKSEIFDDQFSVERPDGSNFTLKIRSTKLEDSAMYFCASMAGTYNEQFFGPGTRLTVL.

This chain joins TRBV5-6 and TRBJ1-1; 10 bases align to TRBD1. Germline assignment: CDR1 SGHDT and CDR2 YYEEEE. There are 15 residues in the CDR3. Trimming took 7 bases from V and 7 from J; bases not matched to a gene: 13. The CDR3 is CASELRQGASGEAFF. The CDR3 nucleotides are TGTGCCAGCGAACTAAGACAGGGGGCTTCAGGTGAAGCTTTCTTT. Based on the CDR3 plus reference TRBV5-6 and TRBJ1-1, the full variable domain is DAGVTQSPTHLIKTRGQQVTLRCSPKSGHDTVSWYQQALGQGPQFIFQYYEEEERQRGNFPDRFSGHQFPNYSSELNVNALLLGDSALYLCASELRQGASGEAFFGQGTRLTVV.

V is TRBV6-1 and J is TRBJ2-7; unclear D gene. Between the trimmed V and J ends, which lost 8 bases and 7 bases, there was a span of 12 bases. From germline, CDR1 is MNHNS and CDR2 SASEGT. CDR3 length: 11 amino acids. CDR3 in amino acids: CASQNTREQYF. CDR3 in DNA: TGTGCCAGCCAGAACACCAGGGAGCAGTACTTC.

This chain joins TRBV4-3 and TRBJ1-1; D perhaps matches TRBD1 (6 bases). The CDR3 runs to 15 residues. CDR1 is LGHNA and CDR2 is YSLEER in the germline V gene. The V and J ends lost 1 base and 4 bases respectively, with 13 bases between them. CDR3 protein: CASSQVGGLGTEAFF. CDR3 DNA sequence: TGCGCCAGCAGCCAAGTTGGGGGCCTCGGCACTGAAGCTTTCTTT.

V usage is TRBV4-1 and J usage is TRBJ2-1; the match to TRBD2 covers 10 bases. The germline V gene has CDR1 MGHRA and CDR2 YSYEKL. V shed 1 base and J 6 bases; nucleotides not matched to a gene: 9. The CDR3 consists of 17 residues. The CDR3 is CASSQGRASGSRNEQFF. The CDR3 DNA reads as TGCGCCAGCAGCCAAGGAAGGGCTAGCGGGAGCCGCAATGAGCAGTTCTTC.

The gene calls are TRBV4-1 and TRBJ2-7, with TRBD2 matching over 9 bases. Germline V gene sequence: CDR1 MGHRA, CDR2 YSYEKL. V lost 1 base and J lost 2; bases outside the gene matches: 6. The CDR3 has 16 residues. The CDR3 coding sequence is TGCGCCAGCAGCCAAGGGGCTAGCGGGACCCCCTACGAGCAGTACTTC. It codes for CASSQGASGTPYEQYF.

The rearrangement links TRBV5-1 to TRBJ1-1; no clear D. The ends were cut back, 3 bases at V and 1 base at J, with 10 bases in the middle. Looked up from germline, CDR1 is SGHRS and CDR2 is YFSETQ. The CDR3 extends over 14 amino acids. CDR3 nucleotide sequence: TGCGCCAGCAGCTCCCCTTTTTGGAACACTGAAGCTTTCTTT. Translated, it gives CASSSPFWNTEAFF.

This clone was counted once. J is TRBJ1-3 and V is TRBV15; TRBD1 agrees at 9 bases. CDR1 is LNHNV and CDR2 is YYDKDF in the germline V gene (reference sequence). Trimming took 3 bases from V and 1 from J; bases not matched to a gene: 4. The CDR3 extends over 16 amino acids. The CDR3, as DNA: TGTGCCACCAGCAGGGCGGGACAGGGTTCTGGAAACACCATATATTTT. It codes for CATSRAGQGSGNTIYF.

This chain links TRBV5-4 with TRBJ2-2, with a weak D call TRBD1 (5 bases). Trimming removed 0 bases at V and 6 bases at J, with 12 bases between. CDR1 and CDR2 (germline): SGHNT, YYREEE (reference sequence). The CDR3 is made up of 15 amino acids. The chain's CDR3 is CASSLGQLVAGELFF. The CDR3 region has the DNA TGTGCCAGCAGCTTGGGACAGCTCGTCGCCGGGGAGCTGTTTTTT.

The rearrangement links TRBV2 to TRBJ1-2; D perhaps matches TRBD1 (6 bases). Germline CDR1 and CDR2: SNHLY and FYNNEI. V lost 7 bases and J lost 1, with 19 bases in between. The CDR3 length is 16 residues. Here the CDR3 reads CASTEEGDRFNYGYTF. CDR3 coding DNA: TGTGCCAGCACCGAAGAAGGTGACAGGTTTAACTATGGCTACACCTTC.

The genes are TRBV15 and TRBJ1-4; D is perhaps TRBD1 (5 bases). Germline CDR1 reads LNHNV; CDR2 reads YYDKDF (reference sequence). This CDR3 is 16 amino acids long. The germline V and J ends were trimmed by 0 bases and 4 bases, with 12 bases remaining between them. The CDR3 sequence is CATSRDLGRGNEKLFF. The CDR3 bases are TGTGCCACCAGCAGAGATCTTGGTAGGGGTAATGAAAAACTGTTTTTT.

The rearrangement links TRBV7-9 to TRBJ1-5, with D uncertain. The germline V gene encodes CDR1 SEHNR and CDR2 FQNEAQ (reference sequence). The CDR3 covers 13 residues. The germline V and J ends were trimmed by 3 bases and 6 bases, with 9 bases remaining between them. As DNA, the CDR3 is TGTGCCAGCAGCTTTGGGGAGGGTCAGCCCCAGCATTTT. Translating it yields CASSFGEGQPQHF.

This clone was seen more than once but under ten times. The chain combines TRBV9 with TRBJ2-1; D not resolved. The CDR3 runs to 15 residues. Germline CDR1 and CDR2: SGDLS and YYNGEE. Trimming stripped 3 bases from V and 1 base from J, with 11 bases between. The DNA for the CDR3 is TGTGCCAGCAGCGCCCGGAGAGGATCCTACAATGAGCAGTTCTTC. Translating it yields CASSARRGSYNEQFF.